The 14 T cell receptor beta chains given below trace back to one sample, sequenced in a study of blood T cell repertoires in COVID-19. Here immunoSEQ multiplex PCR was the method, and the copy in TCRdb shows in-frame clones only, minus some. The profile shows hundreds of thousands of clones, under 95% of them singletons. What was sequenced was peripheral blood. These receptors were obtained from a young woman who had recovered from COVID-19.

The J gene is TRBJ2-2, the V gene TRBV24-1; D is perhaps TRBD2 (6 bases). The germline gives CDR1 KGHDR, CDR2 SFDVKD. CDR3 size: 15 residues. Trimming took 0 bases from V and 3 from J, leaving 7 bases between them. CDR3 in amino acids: CATSDLRRDTGELFF. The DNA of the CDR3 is TGTGCCACCAGTGATTTGAGGAGGGACACCGGGGAGCTGTTTTTT.

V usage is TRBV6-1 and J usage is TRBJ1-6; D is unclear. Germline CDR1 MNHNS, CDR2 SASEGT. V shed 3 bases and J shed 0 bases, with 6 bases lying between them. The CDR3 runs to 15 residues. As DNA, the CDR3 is TGTGCCAGCAGTGAGCTTAGCTCCTATAATTCACCCCTCCACTTT. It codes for CASSELSSYNSPLHF.

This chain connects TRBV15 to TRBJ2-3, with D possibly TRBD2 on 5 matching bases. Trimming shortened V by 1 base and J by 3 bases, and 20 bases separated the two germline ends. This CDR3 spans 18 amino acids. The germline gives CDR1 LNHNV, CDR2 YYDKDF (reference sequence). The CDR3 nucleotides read TGTGCCACCAGCAGAGCGACGAGGGCCCTTTTTCGTACAGATACGCAGTATTTT. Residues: CATSRATRALFRTDTQYF.

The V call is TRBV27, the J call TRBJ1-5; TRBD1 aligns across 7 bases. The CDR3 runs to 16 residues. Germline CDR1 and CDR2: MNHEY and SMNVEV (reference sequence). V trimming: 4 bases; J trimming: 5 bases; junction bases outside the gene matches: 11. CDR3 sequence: CASSSYSRDRYQPQHF. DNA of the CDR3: TGTGCCAGCAGTTCATACTCCCGGGACAGATATCAGCCCCAGCATTTT.

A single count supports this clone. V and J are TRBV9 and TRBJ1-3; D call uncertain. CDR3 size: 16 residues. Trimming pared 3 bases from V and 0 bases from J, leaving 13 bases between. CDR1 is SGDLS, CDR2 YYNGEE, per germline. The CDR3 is CASSEGVVRSGNTIYF. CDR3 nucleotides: TGTGCCAGCAGCGAGGGAGTCGTACGCTCTGGAAACACCATATATTTT. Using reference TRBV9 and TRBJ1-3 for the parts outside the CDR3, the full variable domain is DSGVTQTPKHLITATGQRVTLRCSPRSGDLSVYWYQQSLDQGLQFLIQYYNGEERAKGNILERFSAQQFPDLHSELNLSSLELGDSALYFCASSEGVVRSGNTIYFGEGSWLTVV.

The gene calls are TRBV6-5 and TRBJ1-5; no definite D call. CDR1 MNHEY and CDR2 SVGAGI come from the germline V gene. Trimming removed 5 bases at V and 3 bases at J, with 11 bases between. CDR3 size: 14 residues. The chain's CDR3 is CASSLSQTNQPQHF. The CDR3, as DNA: TGTGCCAGCAGTCTTAGCCAGACCAATCAGCCCCAGCATTTT.

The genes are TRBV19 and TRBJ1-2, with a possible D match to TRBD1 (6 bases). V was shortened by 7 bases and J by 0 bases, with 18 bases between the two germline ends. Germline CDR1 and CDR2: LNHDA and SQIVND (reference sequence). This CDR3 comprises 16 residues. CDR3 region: CASKGGRYTTNYGYTF. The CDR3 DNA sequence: TGTGCCAGTAAGGGGGGGAGGTACACCACTAACTATGGCTACACCTTC.

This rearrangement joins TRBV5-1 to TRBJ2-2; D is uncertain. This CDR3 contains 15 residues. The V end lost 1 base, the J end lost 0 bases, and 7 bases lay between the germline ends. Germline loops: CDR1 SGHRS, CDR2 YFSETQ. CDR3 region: CASSLSRPNTGELFF. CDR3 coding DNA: TGCGCCAGCAGCTTGTCCAGGCCGAACACCGGGGAGCTGTTTTTT.

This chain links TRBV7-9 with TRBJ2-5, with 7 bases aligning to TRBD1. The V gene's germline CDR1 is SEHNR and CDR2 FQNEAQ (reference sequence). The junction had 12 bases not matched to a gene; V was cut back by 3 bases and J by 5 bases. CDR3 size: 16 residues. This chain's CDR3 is CASSLLPSQGVETQYF. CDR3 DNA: TGTGCCAGCAGCTTGTTGCCGTCCCAGGGGGTGGAGACCCAGTACTTC. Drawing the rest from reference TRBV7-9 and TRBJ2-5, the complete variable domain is DTGVSQNPRHKITKRGQNVTFRCDPISEHNRLYWYRQTLGQGPEFLTYFQNEAQLEKSRLLSDRFSAERPKGSFSTLEIQRTEQGDSAMYLCASSLLPSQGVETQYFGPGTRLLVL.

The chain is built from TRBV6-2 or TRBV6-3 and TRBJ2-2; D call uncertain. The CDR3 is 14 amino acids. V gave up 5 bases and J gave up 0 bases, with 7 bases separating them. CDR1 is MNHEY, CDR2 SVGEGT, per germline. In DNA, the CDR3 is TGTGCCAGCAGTGACAACCCGAACACCGGGGAGCTGTTTTTT. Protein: CASSDNPNTGELFF.

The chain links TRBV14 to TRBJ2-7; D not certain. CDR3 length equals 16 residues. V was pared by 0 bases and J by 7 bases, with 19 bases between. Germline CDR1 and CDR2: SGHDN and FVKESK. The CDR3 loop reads CASSQDNPNGVREQYV. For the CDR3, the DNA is TGTGCCAGCAGCCAAGATAATCCGAACGGAGTGAGGGAGCAGTACGTC.

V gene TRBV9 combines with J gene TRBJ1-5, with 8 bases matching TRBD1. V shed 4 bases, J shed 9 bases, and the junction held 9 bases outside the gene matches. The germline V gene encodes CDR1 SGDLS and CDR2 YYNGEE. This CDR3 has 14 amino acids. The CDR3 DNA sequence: TGTGCCAGCAGCTCACGCTCACAGGGGGGGCCCCAGCATTTT. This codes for CASSSRSQGGPQHF. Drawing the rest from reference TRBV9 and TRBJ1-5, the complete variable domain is DSGVTQTPKHLITATGQRVTLRCSPRSGDLSVYWYQQSLDQGLQFLIQYYNGEERAKGNILERFSAQQFPDLHSELNLSSLELGDSALYFCASSSRSQGGPQHFGDGTRLSIL.

For the CDR3, the DNA is TGTGCCAGCACCAATGGACTTGGGGACGAGCAGTACGTC. Translating it yields CASTNGLGDEQYV. The chain links TRBV5-4 to TRBJ2-7, with D possibly matching TRBD2 (5 bases). The CDR3 spans 13 residues. The V end lost 6 bases, the J end lost 5 bases, and 15 bases lay between the germline ends. Germline V gene data show CDR1 as SGHNT and CDR2 as YYREEE (reference sequence).

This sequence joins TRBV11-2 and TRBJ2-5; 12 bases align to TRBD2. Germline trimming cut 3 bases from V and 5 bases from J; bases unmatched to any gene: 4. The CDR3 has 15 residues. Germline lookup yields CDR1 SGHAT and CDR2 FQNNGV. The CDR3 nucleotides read TGTGCCAGCAGCTTCGCCGGGACTAGCGGGGAGACCCAGTACTTC. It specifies CASSFAGTSGETQYF.